The next 25 T cell receptor beta chains were all read from a single sample in a study of blood T cells in healthy people across ages. Together with a sample-barcoded 5' primer, a J-beta primer mix was included in a second PCR lasting roughly 7 to 11 cycles. TCRdb independently ran MiXCR on the 5' RACE reads; one entry per CDR3 protein. The data hold about 1.4 million distinct CDR3 sequences, with approximately 59% observed a single time. Sequencing was carried out using blood. These receptors all stem from a man younger than 30 in good health.

This sequence joins TRBV20-1 and TRBJ1-6; D gene ambiguous. The V end was cut by 1 base, the J end by 11 bases, with 12 bases between. The germline CDR1 and CDR2 sequences are DFQATT and SNEGSKA (reference sequence). The CDR3 is made up of 13 amino acids. The CDR3, as DNA: TGCAGTGCTAGAGTAGGAATTCTGGCACCCCTCCACTTT. It specifies CSARVGILAPLHF.

This chain connects TRBV7-2 to TRBJ1-2, with unresolved D. CDR1 SGHTA and CDR2 FQGNSA come from the germline V gene. The length of the CDR3 is 15 residues. V lost 5 bases to trimming and J lost 8 bases, with 21 bases between them. CDR3 nucleotide sequence: TGTGCCAGCAGCCCCTTCAATCTTGGGGTTCAAGGCTACACCTTC. Encoded protein: CASSPFNLGVQGYTF.

The V gene is TRBV3-1, the J gene TRBJ2-3, with TRBD2 matching over 7 bases. Germline V gives CDR1 LGHDT, CDR2 YNNKEL (reference sequence). The CDR3 has 15 residues. V was clipped by 3 bases and J by 1 base; unmatched bases: 4. CDR3 protein: CASSQTGRRTDTQYF. DNA for the CDR3: TGTGCCAGCAGCCAGACCGGGAGGCGCACAGATACGCAGTATTTT.

V usage is TRBV29-1 and J usage is TRBJ2-7; D is possibly TRBD1 (5 bases). Trimming left V 0 bases short and J 0 bases short, with 15 bases between. Germline CDR1 reads SQVTM; CDR2 reads ANQGSEA. This CDR3 has 16 amino acids. This CDR3 reads CSVEDRTDNYSYEQYF. The CDR3 nucleotides read TGCAGCGTTGAAGACCGGACGGACAACTACTCCTACGAGCAGTACTTC.

The chain recombines TRBV7-2 with TRBJ2-7, with 8 bases matching TRBD2. The V and J ends lost 5 bases and 5 bases, in that order; junction bases with no gene match: 8. Germline CDR1 SGHTA, CDR2 FQGNSA. The CDR3 is 14 residues long. CDR3 region: CASSLGLVLDEQYF. DNA of the CDR3: TGTGCCAGCAGCCTGGGACTAGTGCTAGACGAGCAGTACTTC.

The rearrangement joins TRBV6-5 to TRBJ1-5; D is uncertain. With 5 bases removed from V and 0 bases from J, the gap between germline ends came to 14 bases. Germline loops: CDR1 MNHEY, CDR2 SVGAGI. This CDR3 comprises 16 residues. The CDR3 region is CASSKNRTLSNQPQHF. CDR3 nucleotide sequence: TGTGCCAGCAGTAAGAACAGAACCCTTAGCAATCAGCCCCAGCATTTT.

The rearrangement joins TRBV15 to TRBJ2-1; D is tentatively TRBD1 or TRBD2 (5 bases each). The germline gives CDR1 LNHNV, CDR2 YYDKDF (reference sequence). Deletions cut 3 bases from V and 7 bases from J, with 13 bases between. The CDR3 length is 14 residues. The chain's CDR3 is CATSSQGEGNEQFF. CDR3 nucleotides: TGTGCCACCAGCAGCCAGGGTGAGGGAAATGAGCAGTTCTTC.

The sample holds a few counts of this clonotype. The rearrangement joins TRBV6-5 to TRBJ2-3; D might be TRBD2 (5 bases). The germline CDR1 and CDR2 sequences are MNHEY and SVGAGI. The CDR3 has 14 residues. Trimming took off 0 bases at V and 2 bases at J, with 6 bases between the two ends. The chain's CDR3 is CASSYSLATDTQYF. The CDR3 DNA sequence: TGTGCCAGCAGTTACTCTCTAGCCACAGATACGCAGTATTTT.

The J gene is TRBJ1-2, the V gene TRBV9; 10 bases map to TRBD1. The trim removed 0 bases at V and 5 bases at J, leaving 7 bases unmatched. CDR1 and CDR2 from the germline V gene are SGDLS and YYNGEE. There are 16 residues in the CDR3. The CDR3 DNA sequence: TGTGCCAGCAGCGTAGGGACAGGGGGTGGTGGTTATGGCTACACCTTC. Residues: CASSVGTGGGGYGYTF. The full variable domain, its missing parts supplied by reference TRBV9 and TRBJ1-2, is DSGVTQTPKHLITATGQRVTLRCSPRSGDLSVYWYQQSLDQGLQFLIQYYNGEERAKGNILERFSAQQFPDLHSELNLSSLELGDSALYFCASSVGTGGGGYGYTFGSGTRLTVV.

This clonotype was seen a few times. This chain joins TRBV29-1 and TRBJ1-1; D may be TRBD1 (6 bases). Germline V gives CDR1 SQVTM, CDR2 ANQGSEA. The CDR3 length is 14 residues. The V end was cut by 6 bases, the J end by 1 base, with 15 bases between. The CDR3 sequence: CSVRHRQANTEAFF. For the CDR3, the DNA is TGCAGCGTACGGCACCGACAGGCGAACACTGAAGCTTTCTTT.

The chain recombines TRBV6-2 or TRBV6-3 with TRBJ1-2; no reliable D call. This CDR3 is built from 13 residues. From germline, CDR1 is MNHEY and CDR2 SVGEGT. V was trimmed by 0 bases and J by 5 bases, leaving 7 bases between them. DNA of the CDR3: TGTGCCAGCAGTTACTCGAAGTCTTATGGCTACACCTTC. Its translation is CASSYSKSYGYTF.

The chain recombines TRBV20-1 with TRBJ2-3; unclear D gene. The length of the CDR3 is 12 residues. The V end lost 4 bases, the J end lost 7 bases, and 12 bases lay between the germline ends. In germline, CDR1 is DFQATT, CDR2 SNEGSKA (reference sequence). CDR3 loop: CSAIPTWNTQYF. CDR3 nucleotides: TGCAGTGCTATTCCCACTTGGAATACGCAGTATTTT.

The J gene is TRBJ2-6, the V gene TRBV5-5; 8 nucleotides line up with TRBD1. Unmatched junction bases numbered 12, after V lost 4 bases and J lost 0 bases. This CDR3 has 19 amino acids. Germline CDR1 SGHKS, CDR2 YYEKEE (reference sequence). The CDR3: CASSPHQGAYLSGANVLTF. CDR3 in DNA: TGTGCCAGCAGCCCTCACCAGGGGGCTTATCTCTCTGGGGCCAACGTCCTGACTTTC.

The chain is built from TRBV2 and TRBJ2-5; D might be TRBD1 (6 bases). The J call may be wrong; the DNA end is better matched by TRBJ2-7. The CDR3 length is 12 residues. The germline gives CDR1 SNHLY, CDR2 FYNNEI. CDR3 residues: CASRTATYEQYF. The CDR3 DNA sequence: TGTGCCAGCCGGACAGCCACCTACGAGCAGTACTTC.

The gene calls are TRBV27 and TRBJ2-5; D is ambiguous. CDR1 is MNHEY, CDR2 SMNVEV, per germline (reference sequence). Trimming pared 3 bases from V and 5 bases from J, leaving 10 bases between. The CDR3 is made up of 13 amino acids. DNA of the CDR3: TGTGCCAGCAGTTTGGCCGTTTCGGAGACCCAGTACTTC. Translating it yields CASSLAVSETQYF.

The V call is TRBV10-3, the J call TRBJ2-1; 13 nucleotides align to TRBD2. The germline gives CDR1 ENHRY, CDR2 SYGVKD. The CDR3 sequence is 18 residues long. V shed 4 bases, J shed 6 bases, and the junction held 12 bases outside the gene matches. The CDR3 protein is CAISGSGTSGDIFNEQFF. The CDR3 nucleotides read TGTGCCATCAGTGGATCCGGGACTAGCGGGGACATTTTCAATGAGCAGTTCTTC.

The chain carries TRBV5-1 and TRBJ2-1; 9 bases align to TRBD2. CDR3 length equals 15 residues. Trimming cost V 3 bases and J 3 bases; bases outside gene matches: 4. Looked up from germline, CDR1 is SGHRS and CDR2 is YFSETQ. In DNA, the CDR3 is TGCGCCAGCAGCTCTAGCGGGAACAACTACAATGAGCAGTTCTTC. As protein: CASSSSGNNYNEQFF.

V and J are TRBV12-3 or TRBV12-4 and TRBJ1-5; D may be TRBD1 (6 bases). The V gene lost 2 bases and the J gene lost 1 base, with 18 bases spanning the gap. The CDR3 is 18 amino acids. The CDR3 reads CASSLRGDISGSNQPQHF. The CDR3 DNA reads TGTGCCAGCAGTTTAAGGGGGGACATCAGCGGGAGCAATCAGCCCCAGCATTTT.

The CDR3 coding sequence is TGCAGCGTCCCCGACAGGGGGTCTGAAGCTTTCTTT. Protein sequence: CSVPDRGSEAFF. This rearrangement joins TRBV29-1 to TRBJ1-1, with 9 bases identical to TRBD1. This CDR3 region has 12 residues. CDR1 and CDR2 from the germline V gene are SQVTM and ANQGSEA. V lost 6 bases to trimming and J lost 6 bases; unmatched junction nucleotides: 5.

The rearrangement links TRBV12-3 or TRBV12-4 to TRBJ2-3, with TRBD1 as a possible D gene (6 bases). The CDR3 loop spans 14 amino acids. V lost 7 bases and J 0 bases, leaving 11 bases between the germline ends. CDR3 in DNA: TGTGCCAGCAAGTTGGGGGCTAGCACAGATACGCAGTATTTT. This gives the protein CASKLGASTDTQYF.

Only a few counts were recorded for this clonotype. V gene TRBV6-2 or TRBV6-3 combines with J gene TRBJ2-3, with 10 bases lining up with TRBD2. Germline CDR1 and CDR2: MNHEY and SVGEGT. J gave up 2 bases and V 2 bases, and 7 bases lay outside the gene matches. This CDR3 is 17 amino acids long. The CDR3 loop reads CASSYTVLAGDTDTQYF. The CDR3 nucleotides read TGTGCCAGCAGTTACACCGTGCTAGCGGGGGACACAGATACGCAGTATTTT.

This clonotype was detected only a few times. The CDR3 sequence is CASWDLGNEQYF. The CDR3, as DNA: TGTGCCTCTTGGGACTTGGGAAACGAGCAGTACTTC. The gene calls are TRBV10-3 and TRBJ2-7, with a weak D call TRBD2 (6 bases). V was trimmed by 11 bases and J by 5 bases, leaving 16 bases between them. The germline V gene encodes CDR1 ENHRY and CDR2 SYGVKD. This CDR3 contains 12 residues.

V and J are TRBV6-5 and TRBJ1-2; a weak D match, TRBD1 (5 bases). This CDR3 comprises 17 residues. Trimming took off 0 bases at V and 0 bases at J, with 14 bases between the two ends. The V gene's germline CDR1 is MNHEY and CDR2 SVGAGI. CDR3 sequence (DNA): TGTGCCAGCAGTTACTCGCCCAGGGCGATACCTAACTATGGCTACACCTTC. Translated, it gives CASSYSPRAIPNYGYTF.

The sample holds a few counts of this clonotype. The chain recombines TRBV27 with TRBJ2-5, with TRBD2 identical over 8 bases. This CDR3 has 13 residues. After removal of 7 bases from V and 11 bases from J, the junction contained 12 bases not matched to a gene. Germline assignment: CDR1 MNHEY and CDR2 SMNVEV (reference sequence). This chain's CDR3 is CASTGGASDEQYF. The CDR3 DNA reads as TGTGCCAGCACGGGGGGGGCCTCGGATGAGCAGTACTTC.

The chain combines TRBV10-2 with TRBJ2-7; D unclear. This CDR3 region has 12 residues. Germline V gene sequence: CDR1 WSHSY, CDR2 SAAADI. Trimming took 3 bases from V and 6 from J, leaving 9 bases between them. The CDR3 is CASSESWVEQYF. DNA of the CDR3: TGCGCCAGCAGTGAAAGTTGGGTCGAGCAGTACTTC.